This T cell receptor (beta chain) was observed in a study of control samples from healthy donors and cancer patients. Per germline, CDR1 SNHLY and CDR2 FYNNEI. V trimming: 7 bases; J trimming: 9 bases; junction bases outside the gene matches: 10. The CDR3 covers 14 residues. Only in-frame clones appear in the TCRdb table, and some are missing; sequencing was by immunoSEQ multiplex PCR. The table records some 190,000 clones, about nine tenths of them present only once. The sequenced sample consisted of blood. V usage is TRBV2 and J usage is TRBJ2-2; 8 nucleotides match TRBD1. The clonotype comes from a man younger than 40 in good health. The CDR3 nucleotides are TGTGCCAGCATGGGACAGGAGCTCCCGAGGGAGCTGTTTTTT. This sequence encodes CASMGQELPRELFF.